This T cell receptor beta chain is drawn from a study of T cell repertoires in cytomegalovirus infection. Study in general: Selected CMV epitopes included recently identified HLA-C-restricted ones as well as well-studied HLA-B-restricted ones. Study conclusions and caveats: Based on cumulative public TCR beta family frequency, carriers of CMV plus the relevant HLA were identified.

For this clonotype: Its target is not known.

TCRdb processed the reads anew with MiXCR; each CDR3 protein has one entry. Among about 920,000 distinct CDR3 sequences, 31% were seen once, and the ten largest hold over 12%. The sequence was collected from a human donor in good health (CMV status not recorded). Some clones in this sample may be carry-over from other donors' samples. The material sequenced was cultured CD8+ T cells from PBMCs, taken from culture after CMV antigen stimulation.

CDR3 DNA sequence: TGTGCCAGCACCCTGAAGGGTGACCTCCTCTATGGCTACACCTTC. Translated, it gives CASTLKGDLLYGYTF. The chain couples TRBV6-2 or TRBV6-3 to TRBJ1-2; no clear D. Germline CDR1 and CDR2: MNHEY and SVGEGT. Trimming took off 7 bases at V and 4 bases at J, with 19 bases between the two ends. The CDR3 runs to 15 residues.